A single sample gave rise to the 30 T cell receptor beta chains below, sequenced in a study of blood T cells in healthy people across ages. The second PCR ran roughly 6 to 11 cycles with a sample-barcoded 5' primer and J-beta primers. Each CDR3 protein is one row after TCRdb ran MiXCR on the 5' RACE reads. This table has 1.5 million to 2 million distinct CDR3 sequences, about 49% appearing once. Material: blood. The receptors here all came from a woman aged 40 to 55 in good health.

The gene calls are TRBV13 and TRBJ2-4; the D gene is possibly TRBD1 (5 bases). Germline assignment: CDR1 PRHDT and CDR2 FYEKMQ (reference sequence). CDR3 length equals 17 residues. Between the trimmed V and J ends, which lost 3 bases and 0 bases, there was a span of 15 bases. The CDR3 loop reads CASSLTQGPLAKNIQYF. For the CDR3, the DNA is TGTGCCAGCAGCTTGACCCAGGGTCCTCTAGCCAAAAACATTCAGTACTTC.

Only a few counts were recorded for this clonotype. The chain uses TRBV20-1 and TRBJ2-7; D gene ambiguous. The germline V gene encodes CDR1 DFQATT and CDR2 SNEGSKA (reference sequence). Trimming cost V 2 bases and J 7 bases, with 21 bases left between them. The CDR3 spans 15 residues. CDR3 nucleotides: TGCAGTGCTAGACCCTTGACTGACCCACGACGGGAGCAGTACTTC. Residues: CSARPLTDPRREQYF.

This clonotype showed up just a few times. The chain carries TRBV4-1 and TRBJ2-7; D not certain. The CDR3 totals 16 residues. The ends were cut back, 0 bases at V and 1 base at J, with 13 bases in the middle. The germline CDR1 and CDR2 sequences are MGHRA and YSYEKL. CDR3 DNA: TGCGCCAGCAGCCAAGATGCCCACGTGGGTTCCTACGAGCAGTACTTC. This translates into CASSQDAHVGSYEQYF.

A few counts support this clonotype. The chain couples TRBV15 to TRBJ2-1; 8 bases match TRBD1. Germline values: CDR1 LNHNV, CDR2 YYDKDF (reference sequence). Unmatched junction bases numbered 6, after V lost 4 bases and J lost 4 bases. The CDR3 loop spans 15 amino acids. DNA of the CDR3: TGTGCCACCAGCAAAGACGGGACAGGATACAATGAGCAGTTCTTC. It translates to CATSKDGTGYNEQFF.

This clonotype was found once. This rearrangement joins TRBV28 to TRBJ1-5; weak D call: TRBD1 (5 bases). The CDR3 sequence is 17 residues long. CDR1 and CDR2 (germline): MDHEN, SYDVKM. Trimming removed 7 bases from V and 2 bases from J, with 21 bases in between. CDR3 nucleotide sequence: TGTGCCAGCACCGTGCCTCTGGGACTCCCTGGCAATCAGCCCCAGCATTTT. Protein: CASTVPLGLPGNQPQHF.

This rearrangement joins TRBV21-1 to TRBJ2-6. TRBV21-1 is given as a pseudogene. CDR3 length equals 16 residues. This CDR3 is CASSKDRSSGANVLTF. Here the CDR3 DNA reads TGTGCCAGCAGCAAAGACAGGAGCTCTGGGGCCAACGTCCTGACTTTC.

This clonotype was detected only a few times. The rearrangement joins TRBV5-1 to TRBJ2-5; TRBD1 agrees at 8 bases. Unmatched junction bases numbered 8, after V lost 5 bases and J lost 2 bases. The germline CDR1 and CDR2 sequences are SGHRS and YFSETQ. CDR3 size: 15 residues. CDR3 sequence reads: CASRLDREGQETQYF. The CDR3 nucleotides are TGCGCCAGCAGACTGGACAGGGAAGGTCAAGAGACCCAGTACTTC.

CDR3 sequence reads: CSAGGGTYNEQFF. CDR3 nucleotide sequence: TGCAGTGCTGGCGGGGGGACCTACAATGAGCAGTTCTTC. This chain links TRBV20-1 with TRBJ2-1; 8 positions match TRBD2. The CDR3 has 13 residues. Trimming at V came to 5 bases and at J to 2 bases, leaving 2 bases not matched to a gene. Germline loops: CDR1 DFQATT, CDR2 SNEGSKA (reference sequence).

The rearrangement links TRBV11-2 to TRBJ2-7; 8 nucleotides agree with TRBD2. The DNA end is a closer match to TRBJ2-4, so the J assignment may be wrong. This CDR3 region has 15 residues. Looked up from germline, CDR1 is SGHAT and CDR2 is FQNNGV. CDR3 sequence: CASSLDLGAGGIQYF. The CDR3 nucleotides are TGTGCCAGCAGCTTAGATTTGGGGGCGGGAGGCATTCAGTACTTC.

This clonotype has a count of ten or more. The chain uses TRBV5-1 and TRBJ2-1; unclear D gene. V lost 2 bases, J lost 10 bases, and 10 bases lay in between. CDR1 and CDR2 (germline): SGHRS, YFSETQ. The CDR3 sequence is 12 residues long. The chain's CDR3 is CASSLSQREQFF. CDR3 in DNA: TGCGCCAGCAGCTTAAGTCAAAGAGAGCAGTTCTTC.

A word on this clonotype: Germline is not matched at one junction end, which may reflect a read error. The chain links TRBV6-1 to TRBJ2-7; perhaps TRBD2 as D (5 bases). The CDR3 consists of 13 residues. The V gene's germline CDR1 is MNHNS and CDR2 SASEGT. The CDR3 is CASGEGRSYEQYF. In DNA, the CDR3 is TGTGCCAGCGGTGAGGGCAGATCCTACGAGCAGTACTTC.

CDR3 amino acids: CASSSIHEPGTAGEKLFF. The CDR3 nucleotides read TGTGCCAGCAGTTCCATCCACGAGCCAGGGACGGCGGGTGAAAAACTGTTTTTT. The V and J genes are TRBV28 and TRBJ1-4; D may be TRBD1 (5 bases). Germline V lookup: CDR1 MDHEN, CDR2 SYDVKM. This CDR3 has 18 amino acids. The V gene lost 4 bases and the J gene lost 7 bases, with 25 bases spanning the gap.

The chain carries TRBV6-5 and TRBJ1-6, with D possibly matching TRBD1 (5 bases). Germline V lookup: CDR1 MNHEY, CDR2 SVGAGI. Trimming removed 9 bases from V and 7 bases from J, with 22 bases in between. The CDR3 is 16 residues long. The CDR3 loop is CASRWGLWRENSPLHF. CDR3 sequence (DNA): TGTGCCAGTAGATGGGGACTGTGGCGTGAGAATTCACCCCTCCACTTT.

The genes are TRBV11-1 and TRBJ2-2; TRBD2 is a possible D gene (6 bases). Trimming took off 5 bases at V and 0 bases at J, with 13 bases between the two ends. The length of the CDR3 is 16 residues. Germline V gene data show CDR1 as SGHAT and CDR2 as FQDESV (reference sequence). In DNA, the CDR3 is TGTGCCAGCAGCCGGAGGGTCCACGCGAACACCGGGGAGCTGTTTTTT. Translating it yields CASSRRVHANTGELFF.

The CDR3 DNA is TGTGCCACCAGTGACCCGACCCCGGGACAGGGGGTCGATGAGCAGTTCTTC. Its translation: CATSDPTPGQGVDEQFF. The chain links TRBV24-1 to TRBJ2-1, with TRBD1 matching 11 bases. The CDR3 has 17 amino acids. In germline, CDR1 is KGHDR, CDR2 SFDVKD. V was clipped by 4 bases and J by 8 bases; unmatched bases: 12.

The chain couples TRBV20-1 to TRBJ2-5; maybe TRBD2 (6 bases). V gave up 5 bases and J gave up 0 bases, with 7 bases separating them. The V gene's germline CDR1 is DFQATT and CDR2 SNEGSKA (reference sequence). The CDR3 totals 12 residues. CDR3 protein: CSAGRYQETQYF. The CDR3 DNA follows: TGCAGTGCTGGGAGGTACCAAGAGACCCAGTACTTC.

A remark on this clonotype: An end of the junction does not agree with germline; a read error may underlie this. The rearrangement joins TRBV5-1 to TRBJ2-7; 8 positions match TRBD1. Germline loops: CDR1 SGHRS, CDR2 YFSETQ. CDR3 length: 14 amino acids. CDR3 amino acids: CANSRQGIRYEQYF. The CDR3, as DNA: TGCGCCAACAGCCGACAGGGGATTCGATACGAGCAGTACTTC.

In its sample, this clonotype was seen a few times. This chain connects TRBV7-2 to TRBJ2-3, with 9 bases matching TRBD2. The J segment lost 0 bases and the V segment lost 1 base, leaving 5 bases of the junction unmatched. This CDR3 contains 17 residues. Germline values: CDR1 SGHTA, CDR2 FQGNSA. CDR3 in DNA: TGTGCCAGCAGCTTAGTAAAGCGGGGGGCTAGCACAGATACGCAGTATTTT. Its translation: CASSLVKRGASTDTQYF. The complete variable domain, with remaining parts taken from reference TRBV7-2 and TRBJ2-3, reads GAGVSQSPSNKVTEKGKDVELRCDPISGHTALYWYRQSLGQGLEFLIYFQGNSAPDKSGLPSDRFSAERTGGSVSTLTIQRTQQEDSAVYLCASSLVKRGASTDTQYFGPGTRLTVL.

V is TRBV2 and J is TRBJ2-7, with 7 positions matching TRBD2. Judging by the DNA end, TRBJ2-5 fits better; the J call may be wrong. The CDR3 covers 13 residues. Germline lookup yields CDR1 SNHLY and CDR2 FYNNEI. CDR3 in DNA: TGTGCCAGCAGGGGACCGGGACTACCGACCCAGTACTTC. This gives the protein CASRGPGLPTQYF.

Only a few counts were recorded for this clonotype. The CDR3 coding sequence is TGTGCCAGCTCACCACCGAATTCTCCCCGTTCCGGCTACACCTTC. Protein sequence: CASSPPNSPRSGYTF. The rearrangement uses TRBV18 and TRBJ1-2; the D is unclear. CDR3 length: 15 amino acids. CDR1 is KGHSH, CDR2 LQKENI, per germline. The V and J ends lost 0 bases and 8 bases respectively, with 16 bases between them.

Comments on this clonotype: An end of the junction does not agree with germline; a read error may underlie this. The V and J genes are TRBV3-1 and TRBJ2-7, with D uncertain. The CDR3 covers 14 residues. Germline loops: CDR1 LGHDT, CDR2 YNNKEL (reference sequence). CDR3 sequence: CASSQTVGRYELYF. DNA for the CDR3: TGTGCCAGCAGCCAAACAGTCGGACGCTACGAGCTGTACTTC.

As to this clonotype: One junction end does not reproduce the germline sequence, and a read error may be involved. The V and J genes are TRBV5-1 and TRBJ2-5, with D uncertain. CDR1 is SGHRS, CDR2 YFSETQ, per germline. There are 14 residues in the CDR3. CDR3: CAGSSRTLQETQYF. The CDR3 region has the DNA TGCGCCGGCAGCTCGCGGACCCTCCAAGAGACCCAGTACTTC.

This clonotype came up a few times. The chain combines TRBV4-3 with TRBJ1-2; D unresolved. The CDR3 totals 14 residues. V was cut by 0 bases and J by 8 bases, with 13 bases left in between. The V gene's germline CDR1 is LGHNA and CDR2 YSLEER. CDR3 sequence reads: CASSQEAGGRGYTF. As DNA, the CDR3 is TGCGCCAGCAGCCAAGAGGCGGGAGGAAGAGGCTACACCTTC.

In its sample, this clonotype was seen many times. This rearrangement joins TRBV29-1 to TRBJ2-1, with 11 bases that match TRBD2. CDR3 size: 16 residues. The V segment lost 6 bases and the J segment 0 bases; nucleotides outside the gene matches: 7. Per the germline V gene, CDR1 is SQVTM and CDR2 is ANQGSEA. The CDR3 nucleotides are TGCAGCGTAGCCGGGACTAGCGGAGGCTCCTACAATGAGCAGTTCTTC. Translated: CSVAGTSGGSYNEQFF.

Comment on this clonotype: At one end, the junction sequence differs from germline, possibly due to a read error. The V and J genes are TRBV12-3 or TRBV12-4 and TRBJ1-2, with D hard to call. The CDR3 covers 12 residues. CDR3 in DNA: TGTGCCAGCAATTTAACCGGGATCGACTACACCTTC. Translating it yields CASNLTGIDYTF.

This chain uses TRBV19 with TRBJ2-1, with 9 bases aligning to TRBD1. V shed 4 bases and J 9 bases; nucleotides not matched to a gene: 10. Germline assignment: CDR1 LNHDA and CDR2 SQIVND (reference sequence). This CDR3 spans 15 amino acids. The CDR3 sequence: CASSSGGTGSIEQFF. The CDR3 nucleotides are TGTGCCAGTAGTAGCGGAGGGACAGGGTCTATTGAGCAGTTCTTC.

The table lists this clonotype with a few counts. J is TRBJ1-6 and V is TRBV10-3; unclear D gene. V was trimmed by 4 bases and J by 8 bases, leaving 12 bases between them. Germline V lookup: CDR1 ENHRY, CDR2 SYGVKD. The length of the CDR3 is 14 residues. CDR3 DNA: TGTGCCATCAGTGGGCCCGGGGAGGATTCACCCCTCCACTTT. Translation: CAISGPGEDSPLHF.

The CDR3 DNA is TGTGCCAGCAGCCCACCAACAAGGGGTGGAGATGGCTACACCTTC. Its translation is CASSPPTRGGDGYTF. The J gene is TRBJ1-2, the V gene TRBV7-2, with a possible D match to TRBD1 (5 bases). The V end lost 5 bases, the J end lost 6 bases, and 19 bases lay between the germline ends. The CDR3 runs 15 residues. CDR1 is SGHTA and CDR2 is FQGNSA in the germline V gene.

The chain links TRBV12-3 or TRBV12-4 to TRBJ1-5; D is perhaps TRBD1 (5 bases). Trimming cost V 5 bases and J 1 base, with 12 bases left between them. There are 15 residues in the CDR3. In DNA form, the CDR3 reads TGTGCCAGCAGTGCACGCGGGGCCAGCAATCAGCCCCAGCATTTT. Translation: CASSARGASNQPQHF.

V is TRBV7-6 and J is TRBJ1-4; no clear D gene. Trimming took off 0 bases at V and 4 bases at J, with 9 bases between the two ends. Germline assignment: CDR1 SGHVS and CDR2 FNYEAQ. The CDR3 totals 15 residues. This CDR3 reads CASSLALGGNEKLFF. The CDR3 DNA reads as TGTGCCAGCAGCTTAGCACTGGGCGGTAATGAAAAACTGTTTTTT.